The clone carrying this T cell receptor beta chain was picked up one time. The sample is drawn from a study of control samples from healthy donors and cancer patients. The CDR3 length is 12 residues. V lost 0 bases and J 3 bases, leaving 3 bases between the germline ends. Germline CDR1 MNHNS, CDR2 SASEGT. Assay: immunoSEQ multiplex PCR; the TCRdb copy retains only in-frame clones and omits some. The sample lists under 65,000 clones; 75% to 95% were seen once. The sequence derives from a woman in her forties or fifties with colorectal cancer. Material: PBMCs. The chain carries TRBV6-1 and TRBJ2-7, with D hard to call. The CDR3 sequence: CASSEAIYEQYF. In DNA, the CDR3 is TGTGCCAGCAGTGAAGCGATCTACGAGCAGTACTTC.